This paragraph covers one T cell receptor beta chain sequence. No antigen is known for it. The data originate from a study of T-cell memory formation after mild COVID-19. Findings of the study overall: CM and EM subsets held most contracting CD4+ clones; EMRA held CD8+ ones.

The CDR3 totals 15 residues. J gave up 2 bases and V 3 bases, and 1 base lay outside the gene matches. Germline CDR1 is MNHNS and CDR2 is SASEGT. TCRdb used MiXCR to reprocess the 5' RACE reads, holding one entry per CDR3 protein. The repertoire holds 360,000 or so distinct CDR3 sequences, with 25% to 30% as singletons. This clonotype was sampled from an adult woman who had mild COVID-19 (a few samples of this study predate the infection). Cell type and time point are not known. The chain carries TRBV6-1 and TRBJ2-6; 7 nucleotides match TRBD2. Material for sequencing was PBMCs or a T cell subset sorted from them (not recorded which). The CDR3 DNA follows: TGTGCCAGCAGTGAGGGGGGGACTGGGGCCAACGTCCTGACTTTC. Protein sequence: CASSEGGTGANVLTF.